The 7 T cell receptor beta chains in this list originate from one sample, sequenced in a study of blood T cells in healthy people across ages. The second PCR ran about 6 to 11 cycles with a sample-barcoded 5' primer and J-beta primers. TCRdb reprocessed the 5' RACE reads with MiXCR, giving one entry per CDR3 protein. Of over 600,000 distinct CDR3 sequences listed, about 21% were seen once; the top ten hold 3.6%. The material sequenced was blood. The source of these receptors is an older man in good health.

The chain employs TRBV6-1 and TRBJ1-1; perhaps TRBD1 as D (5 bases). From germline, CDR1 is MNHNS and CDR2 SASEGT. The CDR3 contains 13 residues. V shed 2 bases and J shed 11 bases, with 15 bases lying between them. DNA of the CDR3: TGTGCCAGCAGTGAAAAAGAGGGGCGCGGGGCTTTCTTT. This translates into CASSEKEGRGAFF.

The CDR3 sequence: CASSLVPGEGYEQYF. CDR3 in DNA: TGCGCCAGCAGCTTGGTTCCCGGAGAGGGTTACGAGCAGTACTTC. The gene calls are TRBV5-1 and TRBJ2-7; D is possibly TRBD2 (5 bases). Germline V gives CDR1 SGHRS, CDR2 YFSETQ. This CDR3 is built from 15 residues. The ends were cut back, 0 bases at V and 4 bases at J, with 14 bases in the middle.

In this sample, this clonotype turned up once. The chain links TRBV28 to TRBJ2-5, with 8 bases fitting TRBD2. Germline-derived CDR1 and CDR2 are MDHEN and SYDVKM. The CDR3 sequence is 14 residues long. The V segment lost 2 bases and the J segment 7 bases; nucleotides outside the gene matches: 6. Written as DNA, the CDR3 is TGTGCCAGCAGTTTACCAGGGAGCGGGGGGACCCAGTACTTC. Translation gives CASSLPGSGGTQYF.

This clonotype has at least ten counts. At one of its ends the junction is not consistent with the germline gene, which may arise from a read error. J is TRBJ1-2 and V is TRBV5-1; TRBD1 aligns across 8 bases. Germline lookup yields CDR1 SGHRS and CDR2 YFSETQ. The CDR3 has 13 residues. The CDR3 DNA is TGTGCCAGCAGCTCGACAGGGGACTATGGCTACACCTTC. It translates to CASSSTGDYGYTF.

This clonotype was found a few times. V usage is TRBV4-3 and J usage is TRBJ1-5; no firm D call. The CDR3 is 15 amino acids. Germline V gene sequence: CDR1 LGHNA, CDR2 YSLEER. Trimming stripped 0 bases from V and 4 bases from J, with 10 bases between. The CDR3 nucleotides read TGCGCCAGCAGCCAAGATCGGCTTTCTAATCAGCCCCAGCATTTT. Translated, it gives CASSQDRLSNQPQHF.

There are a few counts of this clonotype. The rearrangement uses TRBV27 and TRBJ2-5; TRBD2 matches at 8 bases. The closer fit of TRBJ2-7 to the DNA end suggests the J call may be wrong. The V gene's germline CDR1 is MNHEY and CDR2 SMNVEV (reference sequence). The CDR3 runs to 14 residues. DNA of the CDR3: TGTGCCAGCAGTTTAGGCGGGGGGTACTACGAGCAGTACTTC. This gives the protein CASSLGGGYYEQYF.

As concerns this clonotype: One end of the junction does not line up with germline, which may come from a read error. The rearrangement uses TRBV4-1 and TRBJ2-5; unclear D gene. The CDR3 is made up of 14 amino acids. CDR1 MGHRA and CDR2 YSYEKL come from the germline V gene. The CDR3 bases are TGCGCCAGCAGCCAAGATAACCTTCAAGAGGCCCAGTACTTC. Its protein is CASSQDNLQEAQYF.